The T cell receptor (beta chain) under discussion was sequenced for a study of blood T cell repertoires in COVID-19 (dated by TCRdb to about 2020). Some background on the complete study: Samples from collaborators originated in the United States, Italy and Spain and spanned both the acute and convalescent phases of COVID-19. The material from the prospective study consisted of cDNA or gDNA derived from T cells, B-cell-depleted T cells, or PBMCs. Subjects who had been exposed to COVID-19, were actively infected with it, or had recovered from it provided the deeply sampled blood TCRbeta repertoires that made up the dataset. A freely available public database, intended as a resource for researchers studying the immune response to SARS-CoV-2, is where the repertoires were released. Samples were obtained from the ongoing ImmuneRACE study (first 160 participants) and from approximately 1,200 subjects provided by 6 global collaborators. Nearly every sample came with metadata listing a de-identified subject ID, COVID-19 status, age in years and sex. Where available, HLA class I and class II types were taken from metadata supplied by the sample provider and were not determined by assay-based typing. The full study reports these points: The quantity of clinical and demographic metadata differed by source and by participant and was supplied without curation.

The immunoSEQ Assay, a bias-controlled multiplex PCR, was used to amplify TCRbeta CDR3 regions from genomic DNA. The source study handled its data this way. The number of nucleated cells in each sample was estimated from the amplification of reference gene primers within the assay. To quantify the absolute abundance of each unique TCRbeta CDR3 rearrangement, sequence reads were collapsed and filtered. For each sample, productive Simpson clonality was calculated as the square root of Simpson's diversity index across productive rearrangements. TCRdb took this table from immuneACCESS and kept in-frame rearrangements with V and J called. Such tables lack part of the clones; where checked against another copy, unresolved V genes explain under half of the gap, and the rest is unexplained. V, J and clone size are taken as reported in that table, and D and trimming were inferred from the DNA itself. This sample holds 150,000 to 200,000 clones; around 82% were observed only once. The ten largest clones represent about 9.4% of the sample.

The CDR3 spans 16 residues, from the cysteine through the phenylalanine. Kept here is only the CDR3 DNA, which spans 48 bases and is read in frame from base 1. CDR1 and CDR2, looked up from the germline V gene (reference sequence), are MNHEY and SMNVEV. V and J lose 0 bases and 9 bases, and a span of 18 bases separates them. Collaborating institutions collected whole blood in K2EDTA tubes following their own protocols. For TCRbeta analysis, collaborators shipped samples as frozen whole blood, isolated PBMCs, or DNA extracted from either of those sample types. Turning to this clone: What this receptor recognizes is not known. Per-base quality was not reported, and no clone a single base away is much larger than it.

This TCR derives from a woman older than 75 with acute or convalescent COVID-19. This chain is built from TRBV27 and TRBJ2-1; matching of 6 bases hints at TRBD1 as the D gene. Source material: peripheral blood. CDR3 sequence: CASSLSWTVGGGEQFF. At the DNA level, the sequence is TGTGCCAGCAGTTTATCGTGGACGGTAGGGGGTGGTGAGCAGTTCTTC.